The next 15 T cell receptor beta chains were all read from a single sample in a study of breast tumors, draining lymph nodes, adjacent tissues. Using its own MiXCR run on the multiplex PCR reads, TCRdb lists one record per CDR3 protein. The sample consists of 170,000 or so distinct CDR3 sequences, approximately 30% of them appearing once. Samples came from axillary lymph nodes draining the breast cancer. What was sequenced was axillary lymph node tissue. Source of these receptors: a female donor with breast cancer. Some clones in this sample may be carry-over from other donors' samples.

As for this clonotype: A much larger clone is a single base away; this may be a read error. The rearrangement links TRBV12-3 or TRBV12-4 to TRBJ2-1; TRBD2 matches 8 bases. There are 15 residues in the CDR3. The V segment lost 3 bases and the J segment 7 bases; nucleotides outside the gene matches: 8. The CDR3 protein is CASSFGAGGVNEQFF. The CDR3 DNA sequence: TGTGCCAGCAGTTTCGGGGCGGGAGGAGTAAATGAGCAGTTCTTC.

Ten or more counts support this clonotype. The chain combines TRBV12-3 or TRBV12-4 with TRBJ2-5; TRBD1 matches at 7 bases. V was clipped by 7 bases and J by 5 bases; unmatched bases: 13. The CDR3 runs 15 residues. The CDR3 spells CASNPDRWGVETQYF. The CDR3 bases are TGTGCCAGCAATCCGGACAGGTGGGGAGTGGAGACCCAGTACTTC.

On this clonotype itself: This could be a read error, since a much larger clone is one nucleotide away. The chain recombines TRBV6-5 with TRBJ2-2; 7 bases map to TRBD2. This CDR3 spans 14 amino acids. Per germline, CDR1 MNHEY and CDR2 SVGAGI. The CDR3 protein is CASSHSGGTGELFF. The CDR3 DNA follows: TGTGCCAGCAGTCACTCGGGGGGCACCGGGGAGCTGTTTTTT.

About this clonotype itself: This could be a read error, since a much larger clone is one nucleotide away. The CDR3 ends on some other residue instead of the conserved phenylalanine or tryptophan, so this is likely a read error. The rearrangement uses TRBV18 and TRBJ2-2; no clear D gene. There are 15 residues in the CDR3. The V gene's germline CDR1 is KGHSH and CDR2 LQKENI. V was trimmed by 1 base and J by 2 bases, leaving 8 bases between them. Written as DNA, the CDR3 is TGTGCCAGCTCACCACAACATATCAACACCGGGGAGCTGTTTCTT. It translates to CASSPQHINTGELFL.

This clonotype was counted a few times. This could be a read error, since a much larger clone is one nucleotide away. The chain couples TRBV12-3 or TRBV12-4 to TRBJ1-5; D ambiguous. The CDR3 spans 12 residues. Trimming left V 3 bases short and J 7 bases short, with 7 bases between. In DNA form, the CDR3 reads TGTGCCAGCAGTTTCGAGGTCCAGCCCCAGCATTTT. Amino acids: CASSFEVQPQHF.

The sample holds many counts of this clonotype. The chain is built from TRBV4-2 and TRBJ2-7; D gene uncertain. This CDR3 contains 14 residues. Germline CDR1 and CDR2: LGHNA and YNFKEQ. Deletions cut 1 base from V and 0 bases from J, with 7 bases between. DNA of the CDR3: TGTGCCAGCAGCCAAGCGCTAGGCTCCTACGAGCAGTACTTC. It yields the protein CASSQALGSYEQYF.

This clonotype was counted ten times or more. The V gene is TRBV5-1, the J gene TRBJ1-4; D not resolved. CDR3 length: 15 residues. The V end was cut by 0 bases, the J end by 8 bases, with 14 bases between. Germline assignment: CDR1 SGHRS and CDR2 YFSETQ. In nucleotides, the CDR3 is TGCGCCAGCAGCTTGGCCCTCGCACGGAGGGAAAAACTGTTTTTT. Translating it yields CASSLALARREKLFF.

Concerning this clonotype: A much larger clone lies a single base off, so this may be a read error. The V gene is TRBV20-1, the J gene TRBJ2-3, with 12 bases identical to TRBD2. The V gene's germline CDR1 is DFQATT and CDR2 SNEGSKA (reference sequence). This CDR3 has 20 amino acids. V trimming: 3 bases; J trimming: 4 bases; junction bases outside the gene matches: 20. CDR3: CSARSWTSGTAGVSADTQYF. DNA for the CDR3: TGCAGTGCTAGGAGTTGGACTAGCGGGACGGCCGGGGTGAGCGCAGATACGCAGTATTTT.

To note about this clonotype: The junction departs from the called germline gene at one end, perhaps through a read error. The chain carries TRBV20-1 and TRBJ2-1; 8 nucleotides match TRBD2. This CDR3 has 16 amino acids. Germline-derived CDR1 and CDR2 are DFQATT and SNEGSKA (reference sequence). The chain's CDR3 is CSARDVTGGVYNEQLF. The DNA of the CDR3 is TGCAGTGCTAGAGATGTGACGGGAGGGGTCTACAATGAGCAGCTCTTC.

J is TRBJ2-5 and V is TRBV16; a weak D match, TRBD2 (5 bases). V shed 7 bases and J shed 9 bases, with 18 bases lying between them. There are 13 residues in the CDR3. The germline V gene encodes CDR1 KGHSY and CDR2 FQNENV. Here the CDR3 reads CASTAPPGSAQYF. Written as DNA, the CDR3 is TGTGCCAGCACCGCACCACCGGGGTCTGCCCAGTACTTC.

This clonotype was seen ten or more times. The chain carries TRBV30 and TRBJ2-1; D unresolved. Germline values: CDR1 GTSNPN, CDR2 SVGIG (reference sequence). V lost 1 base to trimming and J lost 3 bases, with 7 bases between them. The CDR3 is made up of 13 amino acids. The CDR3 DNA reads TGTGCCTGGAGTGGCGGCTACTACAATGAGCAGTTCTTC. This gives the protein CAWSGGYYNEQFF.

With regard to this clonotype: One end of the junction does not line up with germline, which may come from a read error. V gene TRBV25-1 combines with J gene TRBJ1-4; D is possibly TRBD1 (6 bases). Germline V CDR1 and CDR2: MGHDK, SYGVNS. This CDR3 spans 14 amino acids. CDR3 protein: CAGRDSGGQEKLFF. CDR3 sequence (DNA): TGTGCCGGCAGGGACTCGGGGGGGCAAGAAAAGCTGTTTTTT.

In regard to this clonotype: This may arise from a read error, as a much more abundant clone is one base away. The genes are TRBV13 and TRBJ2-5; TRBD1 aligns across 7 bases. Germline loops: CDR1 PRHDT, CDR2 FYEKMQ (reference sequence). The CDR3 contains 15 residues. The CDR3 reads CASSPRGTTEETQHF. Here the CDR3 DNA reads TGTGCCAGCAGCCCCAGGGGGACAACAGAAGAGACCCAGCACTTC.

Comment on this clonotype: A much larger clone lies one base from this, so it may be a read error. The J gene is TRBJ1-2, the V gene TRBV6-1; a weak D match, TRBD1 (5 bases). The CDR3 consists of 13 residues. The ends were cut back, 4 bases at V and 12 bases at J, with 18 bases in the middle. The V gene's germline CDR1 is MNHNS and CDR2 SASEGT. In nucleotides, the CDR3 is TGTGCCAGCAGTGCCCTGGGACGGGGTGTAAACACCTTC. It codes for CASSALGRGVNTF.

This chain uses TRBV29-1 with TRBJ2-2; D is uncertain. Germline lookup yields CDR1 SQVTM and CDR2 ANQGSEA. V was trimmed by 3 bases and J by 6 bases, leaving 5 bases between them. The CDR3 consists of 11 residues. The CDR3 DNA follows: TGCAGCGTTGATTTAGCCGGGGAGCTGTTTTTT. Translation gives CSVDLAGELFF.